These T cell receptor beta chains were read from a single sample in a study of long-term antiretroviral therapy in people with HIV. Sequencing was performed with immunoSEQ multiplex PCR; in TCRdb, only in-frame clones are kept and a portion is missing. The sample holds tens of thousands of clones, 85% seen once. Sequenced here: unsorted PBMCs, sampled about 3.3 years after starting antiretroviral therapy. The receptor source for this set is a man between 18 and 29 years old with HIV. Each CDR3 is given with its conserved first and last residue. Fields, in order: J gene, V gene, D gene, clone size, CDR3 length, CDR3 DNA, CDR3 protein. D genes are given only for firm matches. A row's size may be missing; if present it is once, few, many or a size class.

j_call: TRBJ1-1
v_call: TRBV9
d_call: TRBD1
clone_size: .
cdr3_length: 15
cdr3_nt: TGTGCCAGCAGCGTAGGGGACAGGCGATACACTGAAGCTTTCTTT
cdr3_aa: CASSVGDRRYTEAFF

j_call: TRBJ2-7
v_call: TRBV18
d_call: .
clone_size: .
cdr3_length: 14
cdr3_nt: TGTGCCAGCTCACCAGTAGGGCTGGGGTACGAGCAGTACTTC
cdr3_aa: CASSPVGLGYEQYF

j_call: TRBJ2-2
v_call: TRBV7-9
d_call: .
clone_size: .
cdr3_length: 14
cdr3_nt: TGTGCCAGCAGCTTTGGACAGCTCACCGGGGAGCTGTTTTTT
cdr3_aa: CASSFGQLTGELFF

j_call: TRBJ1-1
v_call: TRBV2
d_call: .
clone_size: .
cdr3_length: 12
cdr3_nt: TGTGCCCTCTTGGGGGGTACGTATGAAGCTTTCTTT
cdr3_aa: CALLGGTYEAFF

j_call: TRBJ1-1
v_call: TRBV11-2
d_call: TRBD1
clone_size: .
cdr3_length: 14
cdr3_nt: TGTGCCAGCAGCTCCATTGACAGGGGACTCTCTGCTTTCTTT
cdr3_aa: CASSSIDRGLSAFF

j_call: TRBJ2-5
v_call: TRBV27
d_call: .
clone_size: .
cdr3_length: 11
cdr3_nt: TGTGCCAGCAGTTCTCAGACGACCCAGTACTTC
cdr3_aa: CASSSQTTQYF

j_call: TRBJ2-7
v_call: TRBV7-2
d_call: TRBD1
clone_size: .
cdr3_length: 19
cdr3_nt: TGTGCCAGCAGCTTTATGACGGGACAGGGGATTTTTCGTTCCTACGAGCAGTACTTC
cdr3_aa: CASSFMTGQGIFRSYEQYF

j_call: TRBJ1-2
v_call: TRBV18
d_call: TRBD1
clone_size: .
cdr3_length: 18
cdr3_nt: TGTGCCAGCTCGGTGGGACAGGGAATCATGGCCGAGAACTATGGCTACACCTTC
cdr3_aa: CASSVGQGIMAENYGYTF

j_call: TRBJ1-2
v_call: TRBV4-3
d_call: TRBD1
clone_size: .
cdr3_length: 14
cdr3_nt: TGCGCCAGCAGCCAGGACAGGACTAACTATGGCTACACCTTC
cdr3_aa: CASSQDRTNYGYTF

j_call: TRBJ1-1
v_call: TRBV9
d_call: .
clone_size: once
cdr3_length: 14
cdr3_nt: TGTGCCAGCAGCCCGAAGGGGGGCGGCGCTGAAGCTTTCTTT
cdr3_aa: CASSPKGGGAEAFF

j_call: TRBJ1-2
v_call: TRBV4-1
d_call: .
clone_size: once
cdr3_length: 14
cdr3_nt: TGCGCCAGCAGCCAAGGAATAGGGGCCTATGGCTACACCTTC
cdr3_aa: CASSQGIGAYGYTF

j_call: TRBJ1-5
v_call: TRBV7-8
d_call: .
clone_size: .
cdr3_length: 15
cdr3_nt: TGTGCCAGCAGCGCCGGGACCTCTAGCAATCAGCCCCAGCATTTT
cdr3_aa: CASSAGTSSNQPQHF

j_call: TRBJ2-3
v_call: TRBV25-1
d_call: TRBD2
clone_size: .
cdr3_length: 16
cdr3_nt: TGTGCCAGCAGTGACGGGGGGGGGAGATCCACAGATACGCAGTATTTT
cdr3_aa: CASSDGGGRSTDTQYF

j_call: TRBJ2-7
v_call: TRBV7-8
d_call: .
clone_size: few
cdr3_length: 13
cdr3_nt: TGTGCCAGCAGCCTCCTCGGACCCTACGAGCAGTACTTC
cdr3_aa: CASSLLGPYEQYF

j_call: TRBJ1-3
v_call: TRBV19
d_call: TRBD1
clone_size: .
cdr3_length: 17
cdr3_nt: TGTGCCAGTAGTCTCCGCGCGGACAGGGGTCGGGGAAACACCATATATTTT
cdr3_aa: CASSLRADRGRGNTIYF

j_call: TRBJ2-7
v_call: TRBV6-5
d_call: .
clone_size: .
cdr3_length: 15
cdr3_nt: TGTGCCAGCAGTTACGGGTCGGACGGGACCTACGAGCAGTACTTC
cdr3_aa: CASSYGSDGTYEQYF

j_call: TRBJ2-1
v_call: TRBV5-4
d_call: TRBD2
clone_size: .
cdr3_length: 16
cdr3_nt: TGTGCCAGCAGCTTTAAGCGGGGCACAACCTACAATGAGCAGTTCTTC
cdr3_aa: CASSFKRGTTYNEQFF

j_call: TRBJ2-1
v_call: TRBV12-5
d_call: TRBD2
clone_size: .
cdr3_length: 15
cdr3_nt: TGTGCTAGTGGTTCCAGCGGGAGGACATACAATGAGCAGTTCTTC
cdr3_aa: CASGSSGRTYNEQFF

j_call: TRBJ1-5
v_call: TRBV19
d_call: .
clone_size: .
cdr3_length: 15
cdr3_nt: TGTGCCAGTAGTATAGAAAGGACTACTAATCAGCCCCAGCATTTT
cdr3_aa: CASSIERTTNQPQHF

j_call: TRBJ2-4
v_call: TRBV7-9
d_call: TRBD2
clone_size: .
cdr3_length: 18
cdr3_nt: TGTGCCAGCAGCCCCTGGACTAGCGGGTTCCTAGCCAAAAACATTCAGTACTTC
cdr3_aa: CASSPWTSGFLAKNIQYF

j_call: TRBJ1-2
v_call: TRBV13
d_call: TRBD1
clone_size: .
cdr3_length: 14
cdr3_nt: TGTGCCAGCAGCTTAGTGGGACAGGGGAGCGGCTACACCTTC
cdr3_aa: CASSLVGQGSGYTF

j_call: TRBJ2-7
v_call: TRBV6-1
d_call: TRBD2
clone_size: .
cdr3_length: 14
cdr3_nt: TGTGCCAGCAGTGAACAAGGACTAGCCTACGAGCAGTACTTC
cdr3_aa: CASSEQGLAYEQYF

j_call: TRBJ2-5
v_call: TRBV5-6
d_call: .
clone_size: .
cdr3_length: 17
cdr3_nt: TGTGCCAGCAGCTCCCTCAGGGGTACGGGACTACAAGAGACCCAGTACTTC
cdr3_aa: CASSSLRGTGLQETQYF

j_call: TRBJ1-5
v_call: TRBV18
d_call: .
clone_size: few
cdr3_length: 12
cdr3_nt: TGTGCCAGCTCAAAGGACGGGCAGCCCCAGCATTTT
cdr3_aa: CASSKDGQPQHF

j_call: TRBJ2-7
v_call: TRBV7-4
d_call: TRBD1
clone_size: .
cdr3_length: 13
cdr3_nt: TGTGCCAGCAGCCCCCAGGGGGACTACGAGCAGTACTTC
cdr3_aa: CASSPQGDYEQYF

j_call: TRBJ2-6
v_call: TRBV5-1
d_call: .
clone_size: .
cdr3_length: 16
cdr3_nt: TGCGCCAGCAGCTTCTCAGGGCCCTCTGGGGCCAACGTCCTGACTTTC
cdr3_aa: CASSFSGPSGANVLTF

j_call: TRBJ1-1
v_call: TRBV4-1
d_call: .
clone_size: once
cdr3_length: 15
cdr3_nt: TGCGCCAGCAGCCAAGATCCGGGCGAGAGGACTGAAGCTTTCTTT
cdr3_aa: CASSQDPGERTEAFF

j_call: TRBJ2-1
v_call: TRBV4-1
d_call: .
clone_size: .
cdr3_length: 15
cdr3_nt: TGCGCCAGCAGCCGAACCGGGACCGCGAGCAATGAGCAGTTCTTC
cdr3_aa: CASSRTGTASNEQFF

j_call: TRBJ1-2
v_call: TRBV19
d_call: TRBD1
clone_size: medium-sized
cdr3_length: 17
cdr3_nt: TGTGCCAGTAGTGCCTCCGGGACAGGGATAGGTGACTATGGCTACACCTTC
cdr3_aa: CASSASGTGIGDYGYTF

j_call: TRBJ1-5
v_call: TRBV12-5
d_call: .
clone_size: .
cdr3_length: 17
cdr3_nt: TGTGCTAGTGGTTTGGTTCGGGCAGAATATAGCAATCAGCCCCAGCATTTT
cdr3_aa: CASGLVRAEYSNQPQHF

j_call: TRBJ1-2
v_call: TRBV27
d_call: TRBD1
clone_size: once
cdr3_length: 18
cdr3_nt: TGTGCCAGCAGTTTATCGAGCAGACAGGGGTTGAGAAACTATGGCTACACCTTC
cdr3_aa: CASSLSSRQGLRNYGYTF

j_call: TRBJ2-1
v_call: TRBV28
d_call: .
clone_size: .
cdr3_length: 14
cdr3_nt: TGTGCCAGCCGGGACAATCGGGACAACAATGAGCAGTTCTTC
cdr3_aa: CASRDNRDNNEQFF

j_call: TRBJ1-1
v_call: TRBV6-5
d_call: .
clone_size: .
cdr3_length: 14
cdr3_nt: TGTGCCAGCAGTAATCCGGGACCCCTTACTGAAGCTTTCTTT
cdr3_aa: CASSNPGPLTEAFF

j_call: TRBJ2-1
v_call: TRBV10-3
d_call: .
clone_size: .
cdr3_length: 15
cdr3_nt: TGTGCCATCAGTAATATCGGGACTTCGGACAATGAGCAGTTCTTC
cdr3_aa: CAISNIGTSDNEQFF

j_call: TRBJ2-2
v_call: TRBV5-5
d_call: .
clone_size: .
cdr3_length: 15
cdr3_nt: TGTGCCAGCACCCAAGAGGGAGGTTGGGGCGGGGAGCTGTTTTTT
cdr3_aa: CASTQEGGWGGELFF

j_call: TRBJ1-1
v_call: TRBV6-6
d_call: .
clone_size: .
cdr3_length: 13
cdr3_nt: TGTGCCAGCAGATACTCTTCGAACACTGAAGCTTTCTTT
cdr3_aa: CASRYSSNTEAFF

j_call: TRBJ2-4
v_call: TRBV28
d_call: .
clone_size: .
cdr3_length: 16
cdr3_nt: TGTGCCAGCTCTACCTGGGACGAACTAGCCAAAAACATTCAGTACTTC
cdr3_aa: CASSTWDELAKNIQYF

j_call: TRBJ1-1
v_call: TRBV10-3
d_call: TRBD1
clone_size: .
cdr3_length: 16
cdr3_nt: TGTGCCATCAGTGCCATTCAGGGACAGATTCACACTGAAGCTTTCTTT
cdr3_aa: CAISAIQGQIHTEAFF

j_call: TRBJ1-1
v_call: TRBV6-4
d_call: .
clone_size: once
cdr3_length: 14
cdr3_nt: TGTGCCAGCAGTGCAGAACAGGGAAAGGCTGAAGCTTTCTTT
cdr3_aa: CASSAEQGKAEAFF

j_call: TRBJ1-1
v_call: TRBV7-9
d_call: .
clone_size: .
cdr3_length: 17
cdr3_nt: TGTGCCAGCAGCTCGGGAGCCCGGACGGTGATGAACACTGAAGCTTTCTTT
cdr3_aa: CASSSGARTVMNTEAFF

j_call: TRBJ2-1
v_call: TRBV4-2
d_call: .
clone_size: .
cdr3_length: 12
cdr3_nt: TGTGCCAGCAGCCAGACGCGGGATGAGCAGTTCTTC
cdr3_aa: CASSQTRDEQFF

j_call: TRBJ2-3
v_call: TRBV5-1
d_call: .
clone_size: .
cdr3_length: 14
cdr3_nt: TGCGCCAGCAGCTTAGGACCAAACACAGATACGCAGTATTTT
cdr3_aa: CASSLGPNTDTQYF

j_call: TRBJ1-1
v_call: TRBV6-5
d_call: .
clone_size: .
cdr3_length: 15
cdr3_nt: TGTGCCAGCAGTTACACAACAGGGAAGGTCGCTGAAGCTTTCTTT
cdr3_aa: CASSYTTGKVAEAFF

j_call: TRBJ1-2
v_call: TRBV4-3
d_call: .
clone_size: once
cdr3_length: 15
cdr3_nt: TGCGCCAGCAGCCAAGATGGACCAGGGGACTATGGCTACACCTTC
cdr3_aa: CASSQDGPGDYGYTF

j_call: TRBJ1-4
v_call: TRBV5-1
d_call: TRBD1
clone_size: .
cdr3_length: 15
cdr3_nt: TGCGCCAGCAGCATAAACAGGGGTGCTAATGAAAAACTGTTTTTT
cdr3_aa: CASSINRGANEKLFF

j_call: TRBJ2-7
v_call: TRBV28
d_call: TRBD1
clone_size: .
cdr3_length: 15
cdr3_nt: TGTGCCAGCAGTCCTCGGGACAGGGTATCTGGCGAGCAGTACTTC
cdr3_aa: CASSPRDRVSGEQYF

j_call: TRBJ1-3
v_call: TRBV6-1
d_call: .
clone_size: .
cdr3_length: 18
cdr3_nt: TGTGCCAGCAGTGGAGCGCTATCAGGGGAATGGACTGGAAACACCATATATTTT
cdr3_aa: CASSGALSGEWTGNTIYF

j_call: TRBJ2-2
v_call: TRBV13
d_call: TRBD1
clone_size: .
cdr3_length: 16
cdr3_nt: TGTGCCGGAAGACGCCGGGGACAGGGACACACCGGGGAGCTGTTTTTT
cdr3_aa: CAGRRRGQGHTGELFF

j_call: TRBJ2-1
v_call: TRBV19
d_call: TRBD2
clone_size: .
cdr3_length: 17
cdr3_nt: TGTGCCAGTAGCCCCAAGCGAGGGGCGGGAGGGCCCCATGAGCAGTTCTTC
cdr3_aa: CASSPKRGAGGPHEQFF

j_call: TRBJ2-1
v_call: TRBV4-1
d_call: .
clone_size: .
cdr3_length: 14
cdr3_nt: TGCGCCAGCAGCAGGGGAGAGGGCGACAATGAGCAGTTCTTC
cdr3_aa: CASSRGEGDNEQFF